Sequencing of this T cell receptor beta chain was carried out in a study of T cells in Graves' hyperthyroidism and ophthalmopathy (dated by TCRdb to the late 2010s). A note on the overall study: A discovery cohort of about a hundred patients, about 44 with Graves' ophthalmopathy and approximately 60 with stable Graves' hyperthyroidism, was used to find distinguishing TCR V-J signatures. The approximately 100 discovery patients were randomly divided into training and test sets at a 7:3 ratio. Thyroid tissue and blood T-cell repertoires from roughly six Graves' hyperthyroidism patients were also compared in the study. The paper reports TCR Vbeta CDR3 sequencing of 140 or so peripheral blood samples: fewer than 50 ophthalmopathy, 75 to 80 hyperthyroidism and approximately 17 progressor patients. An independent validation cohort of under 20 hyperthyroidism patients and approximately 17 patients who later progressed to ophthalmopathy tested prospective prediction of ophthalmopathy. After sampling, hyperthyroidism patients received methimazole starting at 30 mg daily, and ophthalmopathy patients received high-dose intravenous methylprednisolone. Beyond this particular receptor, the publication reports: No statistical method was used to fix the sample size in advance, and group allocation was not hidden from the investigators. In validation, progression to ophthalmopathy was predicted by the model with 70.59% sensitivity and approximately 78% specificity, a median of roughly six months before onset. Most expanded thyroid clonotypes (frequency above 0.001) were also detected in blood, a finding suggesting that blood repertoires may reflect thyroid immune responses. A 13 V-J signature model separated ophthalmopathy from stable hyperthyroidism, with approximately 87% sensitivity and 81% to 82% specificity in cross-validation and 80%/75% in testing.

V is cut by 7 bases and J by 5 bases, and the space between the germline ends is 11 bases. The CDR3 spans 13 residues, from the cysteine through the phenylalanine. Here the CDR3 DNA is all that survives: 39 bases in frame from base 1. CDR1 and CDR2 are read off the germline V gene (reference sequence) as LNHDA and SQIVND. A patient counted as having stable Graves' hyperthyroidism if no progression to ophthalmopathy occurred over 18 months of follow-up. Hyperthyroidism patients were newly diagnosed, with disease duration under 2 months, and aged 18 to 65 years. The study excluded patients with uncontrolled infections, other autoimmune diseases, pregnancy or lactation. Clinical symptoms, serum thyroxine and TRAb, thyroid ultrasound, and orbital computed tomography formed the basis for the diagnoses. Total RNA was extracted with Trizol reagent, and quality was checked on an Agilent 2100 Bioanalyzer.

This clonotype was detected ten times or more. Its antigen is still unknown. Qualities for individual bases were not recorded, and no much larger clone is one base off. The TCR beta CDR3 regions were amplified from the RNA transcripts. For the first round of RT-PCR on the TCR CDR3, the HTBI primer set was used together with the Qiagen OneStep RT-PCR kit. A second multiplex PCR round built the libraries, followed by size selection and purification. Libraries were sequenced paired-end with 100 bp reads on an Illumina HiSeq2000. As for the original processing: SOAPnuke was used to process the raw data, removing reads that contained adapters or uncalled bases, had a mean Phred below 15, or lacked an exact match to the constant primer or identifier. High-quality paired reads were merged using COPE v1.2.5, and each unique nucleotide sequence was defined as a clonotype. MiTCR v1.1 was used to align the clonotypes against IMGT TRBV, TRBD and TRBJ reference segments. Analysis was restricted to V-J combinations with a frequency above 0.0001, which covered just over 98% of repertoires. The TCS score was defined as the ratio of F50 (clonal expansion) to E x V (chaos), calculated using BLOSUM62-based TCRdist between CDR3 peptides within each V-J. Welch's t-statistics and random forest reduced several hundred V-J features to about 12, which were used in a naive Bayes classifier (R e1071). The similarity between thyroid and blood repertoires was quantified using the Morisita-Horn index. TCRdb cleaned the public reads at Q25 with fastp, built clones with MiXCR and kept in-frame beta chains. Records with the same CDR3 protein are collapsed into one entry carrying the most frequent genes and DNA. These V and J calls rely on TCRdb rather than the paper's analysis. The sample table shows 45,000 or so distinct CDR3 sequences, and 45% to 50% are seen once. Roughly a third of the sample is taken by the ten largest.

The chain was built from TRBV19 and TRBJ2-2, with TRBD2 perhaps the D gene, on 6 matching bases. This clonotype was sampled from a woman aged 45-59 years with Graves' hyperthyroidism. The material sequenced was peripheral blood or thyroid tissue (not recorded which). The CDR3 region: CASKGGNTGELFF. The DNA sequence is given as TGTGCCAGTAAAGGCGGGAATACCGGGGAGCTGTTTTTT.